This is a list of T cell receptor beta chains from one sample in a study of identical twins. Each CDR3 protein gets one entry after TCRdb re-called the 5' RACE reads with MiXCR. The data contain around 250,000 distinct CDR3 sequences, about 13% of them singletons. The same data also went into a second study, on yellow fever vaccine responses in identical twins.

Sequencing was done on a sample of memory (CD45RO+) T cells sorted from blood. These receptors all come from a woman between 18 and 30 years old in good health. Each CDR3 is given without its conserved first and last residue.

TRBV7-9,ASSFLVAGGNYGYT
TRBV18,ASSQQGSHNQPQH
TRBV20-1,SAHLAGGITGELF
TRBV9,ASSEGGLTSNYGYT
TRBV6-1,ASSTGGFTNTQY
TRBV27,ASSLHGGASYEQY
TRBV7-2,ASSGEVHEQY
TRBV7-9,ASSSISANTGELF
TRBV29-1,SVGGARINEQF
TRBV12-3/TRBV12-4,ASTSISLFTEAF
TRBV3-1,ASSLQNNEQF
TRBV20-1,SARSGNSLNTEAF
TRBV29-1,SVAAYQETQY
TRBV20-1,SNLRTTGGRETQY
TRBV28,ASSLGRDLSEQY
TRBV5-1,ASSLNSVYGYT
TRBV12-3/TRBV12-4,ASRSDRVINNEQF
TRBV29-1,SGTSGSSVKQF
TRBV2,ASSHRLAGEETQY
TRBV4-2,ASSQDGTGNYEQY
TRBV6-2/TRBV6-3,ASTPNRDGDYEQY
TRBV3-1,ASSQETLSTDTQY
TRBV5-6,ASSFSDRVFTGELF
TRBV7-8,ASSPKVGTDTQY
TRBV29-1,SVVSWETQY
TRBV28,ASSFASGRAYNEQF
TRBV5-1,ASSLSLSAGGISGANVLT
TRBV20-1,SANRQTNTGELF